The source of this TCR beta chain is a study of monozygotic twins with inflammatory bowel disease. Researchers generated cDNA in eight separate reactions per sample. Two nested PCRs, of roughly 16 and 10 cycles, processed TCRalpha and TCRbeta cDNA. TCRdb reprocessed the 5' RACE reads and stores each CDR3 protein as one record, lacking DNA. This listing includes hundreds of thousands of distinct CDR3 sequences. What was sequenced was blood. The clonotype was recovered from a human donor with ulcerative colitis or Crohn's disease, or a healthy co-twin of an affected twin (not recorded which).

CDR3: CASSQETGAANTGELFF. The rearrangement uses TRBV4-3 and TRBJ2-2; without DNA, the TCRdb call of TRBD1 cannot be checked. Per germline, CDR1 LGHNA and CDR2 YSLEER. This CDR3 is built from 17 residues.